Presented here are 22 T cell receptor beta chains from one specimen sequenced in a study of response to subunit inactivated influenza vaccine. TCRdb reprocessed the RT-PCR reads with MiXCR, giving one entry per CDR3 protein. The sample gives under 950,000 distinct CDR3 sequences, 21% of which show up once; around 9.6% is in the top ten. The sample in question was PBMCs from blood, obtained 4 to 6 days after vaccination. The source is a man aged 50-60 years who received an inactivated influenza vaccine.

This clonotype was observed a few times. The chain couples TRBV7-6 to TRBJ2-2; tentatively, D is TRBD1 (5 bases). The germline gives CDR1 SGHVS, CDR2 FNYEAQ. The CDR3 consists of 16 residues. V gave up 4 bases and J gave up 0 bases, with 12 bases separating them. The CDR3 DNA follows: TGTGCCAGCAGCTCGAAAAGACAGTCGAACACCGGGGAGCTGTTTTTT. Protein sequence: CASSSKRQSNTGELFF.

The chain carries TRBV4-1 and TRBJ1-1; no definite D call. Germline CDR1 MGHRA, CDR2 YSYEKL. This CDR3 is 13 amino acids long. V lost 4 bases and J 4 bases, leaving 10 bases between the germline ends. For the CDR3, the DNA is TGCGCCAGCAGCCCCATGGGAGGCACTGAAGCTTTCTTT. Translation: CASSPMGGTEAFF.

In its sample, this clonotype was seen a few times. The CDR3, as DNA: TGTGCCAGCAGTATTTACGGGCCCCAAGGCGAGCAGTACTTC. As protein: CASSIYGPQGEQYF. The chain links TRBV7-6 to TRBJ2-7; no definite D call. CDR3 length: 14 amino acids. Germline CDR1 is SGHVS and CDR2 is FNYEAQ. V was cut by 6 bases and J by 6 bases, with 18 bases left in between.

V gene TRBV20-1 combines with J gene TRBJ1-4; D perhaps matches TRBD1 (5 bases). Germline V CDR1 and CDR2: DFQATT, SNEGSKA (reference sequence). This CDR3 region has 13 residues. Between the trimmed V and J ends, which lost 6 bases and 8 bases, there was a span of 16 bases. CDR3 DNA: TGCAGTGCCGCGGGACGGCACTCGGAAAAACTGTTTTTT. It codes for CSAAGRHSEKLFF.

The genes are TRBV6-5 and TRBJ2-1, with 9 bases matching TRBD1. Germline V CDR1 and CDR2: MNHEY, SVGAGI. This CDR3 has 16 residues. The trim removed 0 bases at V and 8 bases at J, leaving 8 bases unmatched. CDR3 sequence (DNA): TGTGCCAGCAGTTACTCGTCCGGACAGGGGAAGGATGAGCAGTTCTTC. This codes for CASSYSSGQGKDEQFF.

This clonotype occurred many times. This chain connects TRBV5-6 to TRBJ2-7; no firm D call. CDR1 and CDR2 from the germline V gene are SGHDT and YYEEEE. CDR3 size: 13 residues. Trimming removed 1 base from V and 3 bases from J, with 8 bases in between. The DNA of the CDR3 is TGTGCCAGCAGCTTGTCCGGTTACTACGAGCAGTACTTC. It yields the protein CASSLSGYYEQYF. Based on the CDR3 plus reference TRBV5-6 and TRBJ2-7, the full variable domain is DAGVTQSPTHLIKTRGQQVTLRCSPKSGHDTVSWYQQALGQGPQFIFQYYEEEERQRGNFPDRFSGHQFPNYSSELNVNALLLGDSALYLCASSLSGYYEQYFGPGTRLTVT.

This clonotype was detected only a few times. This chain uses TRBV6-1 with TRBJ1-5; a possible D gene is TRBD1 (6 bases). Germline V gives CDR1 MNHNS, CDR2 SASEGT. The CDR3 runs to 14 residues. This CDR3 reads CASGRGGERQPQHF. The CDR3, as DNA: TGTGCATCGGGCAGGGGCGGAGAGCGACAGCCCCAGCATTTT.

This chain uses TRBV15 with TRBJ1-2; D remains ambiguous. With 1 base removed from V and 4 bases from J, the gap between germline ends came to 16 bases. The CDR3 consists of 16 residues. Per germline, CDR1 LNHNV and CDR2 YYDKDF (reference sequence). CDR3 coding DNA: TGTGCCACCAGCAGAGCTGAGCGTCGGACCATCTATGGCTACACCTTC. It encodes CATSRAERRTIYGYTF.

This clonotype was seen only a few times. The chain joins TRBV4-2 to TRBJ1-6, with D hard to call. Germline V gives CDR1 LGHNA, CDR2 YNFKEQ. The CDR3 is made up of 16 amino acids. V was trimmed by 4 bases and J by 6 bases, leaving 16 bases between them. The CDR3 protein is CASSPDLDPVNSPLHF. The CDR3 DNA is TGTGCCAGCAGCCCGGATCTGGACCCAGTTAATTCACCCCTCCACTTT.

The table lists this clonotype with many counts. This rearrangement joins TRBV6-2 or TRBV6-3 to TRBJ2-7; 7 bases agree with TRBD1. The V gene's germline CDR1 is MNHEY and CDR2 SVGEGT. The ends lost 6 bases at V and 4 bases at J; junction bases unmatched: 3. This CDR3 spans 12 amino acids. CDR3 DNA: TGTGCCAGCAGGGGGACAGTTTACGAGCAGTACTTC. Translation: CASRGTVYEQYF.

This clonotype was seen only a few times. This rearrangement joins TRBV20-1 to TRBJ1-2; D may be TRBD1 (5 bases). The CDR3 length is 13 residues. The V end lost 7 bases, the J end lost 7 bases, and 19 bases lay between the germline ends. In germline, CDR1 is DFQATT, CDR2 SNEGSKA (reference sequence). The CDR3 loop reads CSGGKGRRGGYTF. CDR3 coding DNA: TGCAGTGGTGGAAAGGGGCGGCGAGGTGGCTACACCTTC.

This clonotype turned up a few times. The CDR3 reads CASSFPGTNVNEQFF. CDR3 nucleotides: TGTGCCAGCAGTTTCCCCGGGACAAATGTCAATGAGCAGTTCTTC. The chain combines TRBV28 with TRBJ2-1, with D maybe TRBD1 (6 bases). Trimming left V 3 bases short and J 6 bases short, with 15 bases between. In germline, CDR1 is MDHEN, CDR2 SYDVKM. The CDR3 runs 15 residues. Drawing the rest from reference TRBV28 and TRBJ2-1, the complete variable domain is DVKVTQSSRYLVKRTGEKVFLECVQDMDHENMFWYRQDPGLGLRLIYFSYDVKMKEKGDIPEGYSVSREKKERFSLILESASTNQTSMYLCASSFPGTNVNEQFFGPGTRLTVL.

Worth noting for this clonotype: Relative to the germline gene, one junction end is altered; a read error may explain this. CDR3 in amino acids: CATSPSGRGNSPLHF. As DNA, the CDR3 is TGTGCCACCAGCCCCTCGGGCAGGGGTAATTCACCCCTCCACTTT. V gene TRBV7-2 combines with J gene TRBJ1-6; D is perhaps TRBD1 (6 bases). Germline CDR1 is SGHTA and CDR2 is FQGNSA. The CDR3 has 15 amino acids.

The chain combines TRBV29-1 with TRBJ2-4; D remains ambiguous. From germline, CDR1 is SQVTM and CDR2 ANQGSEA. This CDR3 contains 12 residues. Trimming took off 2 bases at V and 3 bases at J, with 5 bases between the two ends. The chain's CDR3 is CSVELNKNIQYF. In DNA, the CDR3 is TGCAGCGTTGAACTAAACAAAAACATTCAGTACTTC. Filled out from reference TRBV29-1 and TRBJ2-4, the complete variable domain reads SAVISQKPSRDICQRGTSLTIQCQVDSQVTMMFWYRQQPGQSLTLIATANQGSEATYESGFVIDKFPISRPNLTFSTLTVSNMSPEDSSIYLCSVELNKNIQYFGAGTRLSVL.

This clonotype showed up many times. The V gene is TRBV7-8, the J gene TRBJ2-7; 9 nucleotides match TRBD2. In germline, CDR1 is SGHVS, CDR2 FQNEAQ. The CDR3 sequence is 16 residues long. Unmatched junction bases numbered 13, after V lost 4 bases and J lost 6 bases. The CDR3 nucleotides are TGTGCCAGCAGCTCGAAACCGGGACTAGCCCCTCTCGAGCAGTACTTC. Amino acid sequence: CASSSKPGLAPLEQYF.

This clonotype was recorded many times. The chain carries TRBV5-1 and TRBJ1-2; D ambiguous. Germline CDR1 and CDR2: SGHRS and YFSETQ. V lost 2 bases to trimming and J lost 2 bases, with 13 bases between them. This CDR3 has 15 amino acids. CDR3 in DNA: TGCGCCAGCAGCTTAACAGACTCGGGGAACTATGGCTACACCTTC. Protein: CASSLTDSGNYGYTF. The variable domain in full, with the rest retrieved from reference TRBV5-1 and TRBJ1-2, is KAGVTQTPRYLIKTRGQQVTLSCSPISGHRSVSWYQQTPGQGLQFLFEYFSETQRNKGNFPGRFSGRQFSNSRSEMNVSTLELGDSALYLCASSLTDSGNYGYTFGSGTRLTVV.

The chain employs TRBV20-1 and TRBJ2-2; 7 bases map to TRBD2. This CDR3 is built from 21 residues. Germline V lookup: CDR1 DFQATT, CDR2 SNEGSKA (reference sequence). The V and J ends lost 4 bases and 0 bases, in that order; junction bases with no gene match: 23. DNA for the CDR3: TGCAGTGCTACCGCAGCGGTGAGGGCTAGCGGAACTAAGACGAACACCGGGGAGCTGTTTTTT. The encoded protein is CSATAAVRASGTKTNTGELFF.

This chain uses TRBV15 with TRBJ2-3; D remains ambiguous. Trimming took 1 base from V and 2 from J, leaving 16 bases between them. The CDR3 runs 17 residues. Germline CDR1 LNHNV, CDR2 YYDKDF (reference sequence). The DNA of the CDR3 is TGTGCCACCAGCAGAGCGGGTGCCGGAGTAGTCACAGATACGCAGTATTTT. Protein sequence: CATSRAGAGVVTDTQYF.

J is TRBJ2-7 and V is TRBV12-3 or TRBV12-4; 9 nucleotides align to TRBD1. V dropped 6 bases and J dropped 7; count of bases not matched to a gene: 7. The CDR3 totals 13 residues. This chain's CDR3 is CASSPTGGQEQYF. The CDR3 nucleotides are TGTGCCAGCAGCCCGACAGGGGGGCAGGAGCAGTACTTC.

V and J are TRBV4-1 and TRBJ2-1, with D unclear. Germline CDR1 MGHRA, CDR2 YSYEKL. V was clipped by 1 base and J by 6 bases, with 13 bases between them. The length of the CDR3 is 15 residues. The CDR3: CASSQARRMINEQFF. DNA of the CDR3: TGCGCCAGCAGCCAAGCGCGACGGATGATCAATGAGCAGTTCTTC.

This clonotype was found a few times. This chain uses TRBV20-1 with TRBJ2-3; perhaps TRBD2 as D (6 bases). Germline CDR1 reads DFQATT; CDR2 reads SNEGSKA (reference sequence). The CDR3 covers 15 residues. Trimming stripped 8 bases from V and 0 bases from J, with 18 bases between. CDR3 loop: CSPPEGAGSTDTQYF. CDR3 bases: TGCAGTCCCCCCGAAGGTGCGGGGAGCACAGATACGCAGTATTTT.

The V gene is TRBV25-1, the J gene TRBJ2-7, with a tentative D call TRBD1 (6 bases). The germline V gene encodes CDR1 MGHDK and CDR2 SYGVNS. This CDR3 spans 14 amino acids. The ends were cut back, 7 bases at V and 3 bases at J, with 16 bases in the middle. CDR3 bases: TGTGCCAGCAAACCGACAGGCGCCTACTACGAGCAGTACTTC. Amino acid sequence: CASKPTGAYYEQYF.